Presented here are 2 T cell receptor beta chains from one specimen sequenced in a study of blood T cell repertoires in COVID-19. Method: immunoSEQ multiplex PCR; TCRdb's copy keeps in-frame clones and lacks some. The data contain roughly 250,000 clones, 88% of them seen just once; the ten biggest clones take up under 2.5%. Sequenced: peripheral blood. The receptor set was obtained from a woman aged 40 to 49 who had recovered from COVID-19.

This clone was seen many times. In nucleotides, the CDR3 is TGTGCCACCAGTGATTTGCCGTCGCGGGTTAGAGGCGATGAGCAGTTCTTC. It yields the protein CATSDLPSRVRGDEQFF. The chain recombines TRBV24-1 with TRBJ2-1; D is possibly TRBD2 (5 bases). This CDR3 has 17 amino acids. CDR1 is KGHDR and CDR2 is SFDVKD in the germline V gene. Between the trimmed V and J ends, which lost 0 bases and 8 bases, there was a span of 19 bases.

The rearrangement joins TRBV19 to TRBJ1-5; D is unresolved. V dropped 7 bases and J dropped 0 bases, with 7 bases sitting between them. CDR1 and CDR2 (germline): LNHDA, SQIVND (reference sequence). The length of the CDR3 is 13 residues. The CDR3, as DNA: TGTGCCAGTACTAGACGTAGCAATCAGCCCCAGCATTTT. Translated: CASTRRSNQPQHF.